This T cell receptor beta chain was recovered during a study of monozygotic twins with inflammatory bowel disease. Broader study findings: Using the inverse Simpson index, IBD patients had lower TCRbeta diversity than healthy co-twins. Heterogeneous immunosuppressive treatment regimens may have introduced variability into patient repertoires. IBD patients shared fewer clonotypes with other individuals than healthy twins, especially patients with disease activity signs.

From the 5' RACE reads, TCRdb lists one entry per CDR3 protein and no DNA. The sample totals around 380,000 distinct CDR3 sequences. Germline CDR1 reads KGHDR; CDR2 reads SFDVKD. This CDR3 has 13 amino acids. As regards this clonotype: Its antigen remains unknown.

The sequence came from a human donor with ulcerative colitis or Crohn's disease, or a healthy co-twin of an affected twin (not recorded which). The genes are TRBV24-1 and TRBJ1-2; TCRdb calls TRBD1, which cannot be checked without DNA. Sequenced: blood. The CDR3 here is CATSAGGFYGYTF.